This TCR beta chain comes out of a study of blood T cells in healthy people across ages (dated by TCRdb to the mid-2010s). Looking at the study overall: Template switching captured roughly one uniquely barcoded TCR beta cDNA molecule per two T cells in model experiments. Four age groups were formed from the donors: young (average approximately 15 years), middle-aged (approximately 40), aged (around 62) and long-lived (more than 75). For two donors (one aged 18 to 30 and one aged 80 or older), the study analyzed two additional independent replicas of 1 million unique cDNA reads from the same blood draw. To avoid experimental bias, donors of different ages were spread randomly across the sequencing lanes. Using deep sequencing normalized with unique cDNA molecular identifiers, the study measured how TCR beta repertoire diversity changes with age. General study outcomes and caveats: Total diversity estimates from one million sequenced T cells were considered lower bounds and underestimates. There was a strong correlation between observed TCR beta diversity and the percentage of naive T cells measured by flow cytometry. Observed TCR beta diversity per million T cells fell roughly linearly with age, and a significant reduction was already apparent by age around 39. The CMV infection status of donors was not known, potentially confounding age-related changes in expanded clonotypes. Conclusive comparison of naive and antigen-experienced compartments was prevented by the profiling of bulk unsorted PBMCs. Compared with the aged group, more naive CD4+ T cells, fewer expanded clones and increased TCR diversity were shown by the long-lived group, suggesting age selection.

Receptors were amplified or captured by 5' RACE. Instrument on record: Illumina HiSeq 2500. A second PCR of about 6 to 12 cycles was performed with a sample-barcoded 5' primer and a J-beta primer mix. A unique molecular identifier was introduced onto each TCR beta cDNA molecule by a template-switch 5' adaptor carrying 12 random nucleotides. At least 2.5 million CDR3-containing paired-end reads were obtained from each sample. All of the RNA was converted into first-strand cDNA using the Mint cDNA synthesis kit, with a TRBC-specific oligonucleotide serving as the primer. Following uracil-DNA glycosylase treatment, all cDNA underwent a first 18-cycle PCR with the universal primers M1SS and BC2_uni_R. Under the source paper's analysis protocol: Each sample was normalized by randomly selecting 1 million high-quality reads, each carrying a distinct molecular identifier. Reads with shared molecular identifiers were discarded instead of being binned into consensus sequences. MiTCR, with a Q25 quality threshold and the strictest error-elimination algorithm, was used for CDR3 identification, clonotype clustering and error correction. Lower-bound total TCR beta diversity was estimated with a nonparametric unseen species model using Euler transformation. In-frame beta chains were kept once TCRdb had trimmed the public reads at Q25 with fastp and called clones with MiXCR. Rows are unified per CDR3 protein, each entry keeping the most common DNA and genes. The V and J calls were not made by the authors but by TCRdb's processing. This sample has about 670,000 distinct CDR3 sequences in its table, and around 38% of those were observed once. The top ten clonotypes cover 30% of the sample.

The 39 donors, aged 6 to 90 years, were systemically healthy Caucasian individuals from Russia. Each donor gave approximately 9.3 milliliters of peripheral blood, collected into EDTA-treated Vacutainer tubes. PBMCs were isolated by Ficoll-Paque density-gradient centrifugation, with at least 6 million obtained per sample. Total RNA was extracted from PBMCs with Trizol reagent, with at least 6 micrograms obtained per sample. For every donor, flow cytometry on a PBMC aliquot measured the percentage of naive CD45RAhigh/CD27high T cells. Notes on this clonotype: Its antigen remains undetermined. It has no much larger one-base neighbor in the sample; base qualities were not kept.

Reading from cysteine to phenylalanine, the CDR3 counts 15 amino acids. Only the CDR3 region is kept as DNA, spanning 45 bases read in frame from base 1. CDR1 and CDR2 were assigned from the germline V gene (reference sequence) as DFQATT and SNEGSKA. V and J are trimmed by 1 base and 4 bases, and the gene matches miss 9 bases of the junction. Sequenced sample: blood. The TCR originated in an older man in good health. The rearrangement combines TRBV20-1 with TRBJ1-1, and TRBD1 aligns with 7 junction nucleotides. The sequenced DNA is TGCAGTGCTAGAGGGGGGACAGCCGTGCCCACTGAAGCTTTCTTT. This gives the protein CSARGGTAVPTEAFF.